This entry concerns a single TCR beta chain. Its specificity is unknown. A second PCR of 7 to 11 cycles used a sample-barcoded 5' primer and a J-beta primer mix. TCRdb passed the 5' RACE reads through MiXCR, listing each CDR3 protein once. The table shows 750,000 to 950,000 distinct CDR3 sequences, with roughly 24% occurring only once. The sample comes from a study of blood T cells in healthy people across ages. Overall study results and limits: The CMV status of each donor remained undetermined, and this could have confounded shifts in expanded clonotypes.

Healthy Russian Caucasian donors spanned ages about 6 to 95 years. This CDR3 spans 14 amino acids. Trimming at V came to 4 bases and at J to 6 bases, leaving 5 bases not matched to a gene. A further study also used this sample, focusing on T cells of mothers and their children. As that study records: In each mother, TCR beta CDR3 reads exceeded 10 million; in each child, they numbered some 2.8 million. It was found that thymic selection shapes TCR recombination output similarly in related and unrelated pairs.

The sample consisted of blood. The chain is built from TRBV12-3 or TRBV12-4 and TRBJ1-4; 7 bases are shared with TRBD1. The receptor was isolated from a boy aged 5-17 years in good health. CDR3 sequence (DNA): TGTGCCAGCAGTTACCAGGGGGTGGATGAAAAACTGTTTTTT. Translating it yields CASSYQGVDEKLFF.